A selection of T cell receptor beta chains follows, all from one sample in a study of regulatory T cells in long-lasting Graves disease. Using its own MiXCR run on the multiplex PCR reads, TCRdb lists one record per CDR3 protein. Of roughly 470,000 distinct CDR3 sequences listed, 20% to 25% are singletons. Sequencing was performed on peripheral blood mononuclear cells (PBMCs), taken when the disease was refractory, from a patient treated with antithyroid drugs. The receptors were gathered from a female donor with Graves disease. Each CDR3 is given with its conserved first and last residue. D genes are given only for firm matches. Expanded clones get a size class; other rows say once, few or many, or leave the size out.

TRBJ1-3 | - | TRBD1 | TRBV5-5 | TGTGCCAGCAGCTCAGGGGGCCTCAGCTCTGGAAACACCATATATTTT | CASSSGGLSSGNTIYF
TRBJ1-1 | many | TRBD1 | TRBV29-1 | TGCAGCGTTGGATTGATTGGCCAGGGGGTCTGGGGGTACACTGAAGCTTTCTTT | CSVGLIGQGVWGYTEAFF
TRBJ2-3 | few | TRBD2 | TRBV29-1 | TGCAGCGTGACTAGCGGATACACAGATACGCAGTATTTT | CSVTSGYTDTQYF
TRBJ2-7 | few | TRBD2 | TRBV10-2 | TGCGCCAGCAGTGAGTTCCCTAGCGGGTCCTACGAGCAGTACTTC | CASSEFPSGSYEQYF
TRBJ2-5 | few | TRBD2 | TRBV20-1 | TGCAGTGCTAGTCCGGCTAGCGGGAGGACTTCGTACCAAGAGACCCAGTACTTC | CSASPASGRTSYQETQYF
TRBJ2-7 | - | - | TRBV24-1 | TGTGCCACCAGTGATTTGTCTACTGCCTACGAGCAGTACTTC | CATSDLSTAYEQYF
TRBJ1-5 | - | - | TRBV30 | TGTGCCTGGAGTGTACCCGGACACGGCTTAAATCAGCCCCAGCATTTT | CAWSVPGHGLNQPQHF
TRBJ2-5 | few | TRBD2 | TRBV19 | TGTGCCAGTAGTATTCCCCCCTCGGCGGGAGGCCGAGAGACCCAGTACTTC | CASSIPPSAGGRETQYF
TRBJ2-7 | few | - | TRBV7-8 | TGTGCCAGCAGCTTAGATCGAGGGGGCGAGCAGTACTTC | CASSLDRGGEQYF
TRBJ2-5 | many | - | TRBV11-2 | TGTGCCAGCAGCTCCGTCGCGAGACAAGAGACCCAGTACTTC | CASSSVARQETQYF
TRBJ2-7 | - | - | TRBV4-1 | TGCGCCAGCAGCCAAGATCCATTAAGAGGTTCCTACGAGCAGTACTTC | CASSQDPLRGSYEQYF
TRBJ2-5 | few | TRBD2 | TRBV27 | TGTGCCAGCAGTTTTCCTGGGCTAGCGGGAGTGGGGCAAGAGACCCAGTACTTC | CASSFPGLAGVGQETQYF
TRBJ2-2 | - | TRBD1 | TRBV4-1 | TGCGCCAGCAGCCCCGAACAGGGGGCCGGGGAGCTGTTTTTT | CASSPEQGAGELFF
TRBJ2-2 | many | - | TRBV12-3/TRBV12-4 | TGTGCCAGCAGCGACAACAAAAGGGTCACCGGGGAGCTGTTTTTT | CASSDNKRVTGELFF
TRBJ2-1 | - | TRBD1 | TRBV6-1 | TGTGCCAGCAGTGAATTGGGACAGGGCTTCGATGAGCAGTTCTTC | CASSELGQGFDEQFF
TRBJ2-1 | many | - | TRBV25-1 | TGTGCCAGCAGTGAATTAGGTGGGCAGAGCTCCTACAATGAGCAGTTCTTC | CASSELGGQSSYNEQFF
TRBJ1-2 | many | - | TRBV24-1 | TGTGCCACCAGTGATCCCGGGGCAGGGCAAGGCTACACCTTC | CATSDPGAGQGYTF
TRBJ2-7 | few | - | TRBV29-1 | TGCAGCGTCGGACATTACTCCTACGAGCAGTACTTC | CSVGHYSYEQYF
TRBJ2-7 | many | - | TRBV28 | TGTGCCAGCAGACGTACTGATCCCCATTTAGCCGAGCAGTACTTC | CASRRTDPHLAEQYF
TRBJ2-2 | - | TRBD1 | TRBV6-1 | TGTGCCTCCAGGGAGGACAGGGGCAAAATGGATACCGGGGAGCTGTTTTTT | CASREDRGKMDTGELFF
TRBJ2-1 | - | TRBD2 | TRBV9 | TGTGCCAGCAGCGTACCTTCGGGAGGGCCGGTTGAGCAGTTCTTC | CASSVPSGGPVEQFF
TRBJ1-1 | - | - | TRBV29-1 | TGCAGCGTTGAATTACCGGGCGGGGTGAACACTGAAGCTTTCTTT | CSVELPGGVNTEAFF
TRBJ2-2 | many | TRBD1 | TRBV7-8 | TGTGCCAGCAGCCAACTGAACAGGGGGATCGGGGAGCTGTTTTTT | CASSQLNRGIGELFF
TRBJ2-1 | - | - | TRBV12-3/TRBV12-4 | TGTGCCACCACTCGCTGGCCTTCCCACGATGAGCAGTTCTTC | CATTRWPSHDEQFF
TRBJ2-1 | few | - | TRBV7-9 | TGTGCCAGCGGTCCCGGGACCGAGCAGTTCTTC | CASGPGTEQFF
TRBJ1-1 | few | - | TRBV18 | TGTGCCAGCTCACAAGTAATACAGGGTAAAGACACTGAAGCTTTCTTT | CASSQVIQGKDTEAFF
TRBJ2-5 | many | TRBD1 | TRBV9 | TGTGCCAGCAGCGAGGGGGACAGGCTTTTGGAGACCCAGTACTTC | CASSEGDRLLETQYF
TRBJ2-5 | many | - | TRBV28 | TGTGCCAGCAGCCTTGTAAAGACATTTCCGGAGACCCAGTACTTC | CASSLVKTFPETQYF
TRBJ2-1 | - | - | TRBV6-2/TRBV6-3 | TGTGCCAGCAGTCTCAGTTCTCCTCACTCCTACAATGAGCAGTTCTTC | CASSLSSPHSYNEQFF
TRBJ2-5 | many | - | TRBV28 | TGTGCCAGCAGTTTTCTGAAAGGGGGTGAGACCCAGTACTTC | CASSFLKGGETQYF
TRBJ2-2 | - | - | TRBV6-1 | TGTGCCAGCAGTGAAGAAGACTTCGGGGAGCTGTTTTTT | CASSEEDFGELFF
TRBJ1-1 | - | - | TRBV7-2 | TGTGCCAGCAGCTTTCGTTGGGGGTACACTGAAGCTTTCTTT | CASSFRWGYTEAFF
TRBJ1-6 | many | TRBD1 | TRBV7-8 | TGTGCCAGCAGCGTAGTCCCTAGGGGGCGAAATTCACCCCTCCACTTT | CASSVVPRGRNSPLHF
TRBJ2-7 | few | TRBD1 | TRBV3-1 | TGTGCCAGCAGCCGAGGGACAGGGGATAGCGAGCAGTACTTC | CASSRGTGDSEQYF
TRBJ2-7 | many | TRBD1 | TRBV11-2 | TGTGCCAGCAGCCCCCGTTACGGGACAGGGTTCCACGAGCAGTACTTC | CASSPRYGTGFHEQYF
TRBJ1-2 | many | - | TRBV6-1 | TGTGCCAGCAGTGAGCGGACAGCACTCTATGGCTACACCTTC | CASSERTALYGYTF
TRBJ2-2 | many | - | TRBV5-1 | TGCGCCAGCAGCTTACCGAGGAGTCGGGGCCTCCACCGGGAGCTGTTTTTT | CASSLPRSRGLHRELFF
TRBJ2-5 | many | TRBD2 | TRBV9 | TGTGCCAGCAGCGTGATCCCTAGCGGCCAAGAGACCCAGTACTTC | CASSVIPSGQETQYF
TRBJ1-5 | few | - | TRBV7-2 | TGTGCCAGCAGCTTAGGGACAGTGAGCCAGCCCCACCATTTT | CASSLGTVSQPHHF
TRBJ2-6 | - | TRBD1 | TRBV6-1 | TGTGCCAGCAGCCCCGGGACAGGGGACTCTGGGGCCAACGTCCTGACTTTC | CASSPGTGDSGANVLTF
TRBJ2-5 | many | - | TRBV10-3 | TGTGCCATCATGAGGGAAGAGACCCAGTACTTC | CAIMREETQYF
TRBJ1-1 | - | - | TRBV19 | TGTGCCAGTAGGAACAGGGAAGGTGACACTGAAGCTTTCTTT | CASRNREGDTEAFF
TRBJ1-2 | many | TRBD1 | TRBV3-1 | TGTGCCAGCAGCCAAGTGGGACAGGGCTATGGCTACACCTTC | CASSQVGQGYGYTF
TRBJ2-7 | many | TRBD2 | TRBV2 | TGTGCCAGCAGTGGTGGGACTAGCGGGTACAACGAGCAGTACTTC | CASSGGTSGYNEQYF
TRBJ1-5 | - | - | TRBV7-3 | TGTGCCAGCAGCCTTGATAGCAAACAGCCCCAGCATTTT | CASSLDSKQPQHF
TRBJ2-7 | - | TRBD2 | TRBV18 | TGTGCCAGCTCACCACCCGAACTAGCGGGAGAAGGGCAGTACTTC | CASSPPELAGEGQYF
TRBJ2-7 | many | TRBD2 | TRBV27 | TGTGCCAGCAGTACTAGCGGGAGCCAGTACGAGCAGTACTTC | CASSTSGSQYEQYF
TRBJ1-2 | many | - | TRBV12-3/TRBV12-4 | TGTGCCAGCAGCTTAGACAATTATGGCTACACCTTC | CASSLDNYGYTF
TRBJ2-7 | many | TRBD2 | TRBV11-2 | TGTGCCAGCAGCCCCGGACTAGCGGGAGTCGAGCAGTACTTC | CASSPGLAGVEQYF
TRBJ1-1 | many | - | TRBV28 | TGTGCCAGCAGTTTAGGGGGGGCGACGAACACTGAAGCTTTCTTT | CASSLGGATNTEAFF
TRBJ2-7 | many | TRBD2 | TRBV7-2 | TGTGCCAGCAGCTTAGCCGGAGCGGGAGGGCCGTACGAGCAGTACTTC | CASSLAGAGGPYEQYF
TRBJ1-1 | few | TRBD1 | TRBV5-8 | TGTGCCAGCAGCTTGGAAGGGGGCGCGACTGAAGCTTTCTTT | CASSLEGGATEAFF